The 20 T cell receptor beta chains reported below all come from one sample, sequenced in a study of regulatory T cells in long-lasting Graves disease (dated by TCRdb to about 2021). The sample's time point label is to be understood as: newly diagnosed GD, antithyroid drugs for less than 3 months. For both TCR sequencing and RNA sequencing, RNA was extracted from PBMCs in TRIzol. The library relied on multiplex PCR. These reads were obtained on an Illumina HiSeq 4000. To build TCR beta libraries, CDR3 regions were amplified by Arm-PCR using iRepertoire HTBI primers. TCRdb passed the public sequencing reads through fastp at Q25 and MiXCR, retaining productive beta sequences. Each entry is one CDR3 protein sequence, shown with its most common DNA and genes. For this sample the table gives 350,000 to 450,000 distinct CDR3 sequences, of which 14% to 15% were detected only once. The ten largest clonotypes hold about 8.2% of the sample.

This same sample was also part of a study on T cells in Graves' hyperthyroidism and ophthalmopathy.

The input for sequencing was peripheral blood mononuclear cells (PBMCs), taken at new diagnosis, from a patient treated with antithyroid drugs. Receptors were obtained from a woman aged 40 to 50 with Graves disease. Donor details come from another sample of the same person, matched by shared clones.

This clonotype was observed at least ten times. This CDR3 is CASSPNRGVGKFTDTQYF. The CDR3 DNA reads as TGTGCCAGCTCACCAAACAGGGGAGTCGGGAAGTTCACAGATACGCAGTATTTT. V is TRBV18 and J is TRBJ2-3, with TRBD1 matching 7 bases. Losses at the gene ends were 2 bases for V and 2 bases for J; bases not matched to a gene: 13. The germline V gene encodes CDR1 KGHSH and CDR2 LQKENI. CDR3 size: 18 residues.

This clonotype was recorded at least ten times. In nucleotides, the CDR3 is TGTGCCACGTGGACAGATCTAAGCTATGGCTACACCTTC. Residues: CATWTDLSYGYTF. The chain has TRBV28 and TRBJ1-2; TRBD1 might be the D (6 bases). The V gene lost 10 bases and the J gene lost 4 bases, with 16 bases spanning the gap. Germline CDR1 and CDR2: MDHEN and SYDVKM. This CDR3 region has 13 residues.

This chain uses TRBV20-1 with TRBJ2-2; tentatively, D is TRBD2 (7 bases). The CDR3 loop spans 13 amino acids. CDR1 is DFQATT and CDR2 is SNEGSKA in the germline V gene (reference sequence). The V end was cut by 7 bases, the J end by 5 bases, with 14 bases between. The CDR3 sequence: CSVRGARTGELFF. The CDR3 nucleotides are TGCAGTGTTCGGGGGGCACGGACCGGGGAGCTGTTTTTT.

This clonotype was seen only a few times. The V call is TRBV20-1, the J call TRBJ1-4; no definite D call. Germline V gives CDR1 DFQATT, CDR2 SNEGSKA (reference sequence). V lost 3 bases, J lost 3 bases, and 5 bases lay in between. CDR3 length: 12 residues. CDR3 sequence reads: CSASSANEKLFF. The CDR3 DNA follows: TGCAGTGCTAGTTCCGCTAATGAAAAACTGTTTTTT.

This clonotype was found many times. The V call is TRBV5-1, the J call TRBJ2-3, with D perhaps matching TRBD1 (7 bases). The CDR3 is 18 residues long. Deletions cut 3 bases from V and 2 bases from J, with 22 bases between. Germline V gene data show CDR1 as SGHRS and CDR2 as YFSETQ. DNA for the CDR3: TGCGCCAGCAGCTGGCCCGCAACGGGGGACAGCAACACAGATACGCAGTATTTT. Residues: CASSWPATGDSNTDTQYF.

This clonotype has ten or more counts. The rearrangement uses TRBV19 and TRBJ1-1; 10 bases match TRBD1. The trim removed 9 bases at V and 0 bases at J, leaving 7 bases unmatched. Germline V gene sequence: CDR1 LNHDA, CDR2 SQIVND (reference sequence). The CDR3 sequence is 15 residues long. As DNA, the CDR3 is TGTGCCAGCAGGGACAGGGGTTCGGTGAACACTGAAGCTTTCTTT. This sequence encodes CASRDRGSVNTEAFF.

The table lists this clonotype with many counts. The chain has TRBV11-1 and TRBJ2-1; 8 bases line up with TRBD1. V lost 0 bases, J lost 4 bases, and 5 bases stayed unmatched. This CDR3 is 16 amino acids long. Germline V CDR1 and CDR2: SGHAT, FQDESV (reference sequence). CDR3 sequence reads: CASSLARGQEYNEQFF. In nucleotides, the CDR3 is TGTGCCAGCAGCTTAGCAAGGGGACAGGAGTACAATGAGCAGTTCTTC.

This rearrangement joins TRBV10-3 to TRBJ2-6; D is perhaps TRBD1 (6 bases). V shed 10 bases and J shed 4 bases, with 11 bases lying between them. Germline CDR1 ENHRY, CDR2 SYGVKD. The CDR3 has 13 amino acids. CDR3 in amino acids: CATGTPGANVLTF. DNA for the CDR3: TGTGCCACCGGGACACCCGGGGCCAACGTCCTGACTTTC.

A few counts support this clonotype. This rearrangement joins TRBV4-1 to TRBJ2-3; D is uncertain. CDR3 length equals 12 residues. Germline loops: CDR1 MGHRA, CDR2 YSYEKL. Trimming left V 0 bases short and J 6 bases short, with 4 bases between. The CDR3 spells CASSQDGDTQYF. In DNA, the CDR3 is TGCGCCAGCAGCCAAGACGGCGATACGCAGTATTTT.

This clonotype was recorded many times. The V and J genes are TRBV11-2 and TRBJ2-3; unclear D gene. The CDR3 is 17 amino acids. From germline, CDR1 is SGHAT and CDR2 FQNNGV. Trimming left V 3 bases short and J 0 bases short, with 16 bases between. The CDR3 spells CASSFRPHRLSTDTQYF. The CDR3 DNA reads as TGTGCCAGCAGCTTTAGACCCCATCGCCTTAGCACAGATACGCAGTATTTT. Together with reference TRBV11-2 and TRBJ2-3, the CDR3 gives the full variable domain: EAGVAQSPRYKIIEKRQSVAFWCNPISGHATLYWYQQILGQGPKLLIQFQNNGVVDDSQLPKDRFSAERLKGVDSTLKIQPAKLEDSAVYLCASSFRPHRLSTDTQYFGPGTRLTVL.

This clonotype was seen at least ten times. The chain recombines TRBV28 with TRBJ1-1, with D possibly matching TRBD1 (6 bases). This CDR3 has 13 amino acids. CDR1 and CDR2 from the germline V gene are MDHEN and SYDVKM. V was pared by 6 bases and J by 5 bases, with 13 bases between. CDR3 coding DNA: TGTGCCAGCAGACGGGGGGCTTGGACTGAAGCTTTCTTT. Translated, it gives CASRRGAWTEAFF. The whole variable domain, remainder taken from reference TRBV28 and TRBJ1-1, is DVKVTQSSRYLVKRTGEKVFLECVQDMDHENMFWYRQDPGLGLRLIYFSYDVKMKEKGDIPEGYSVSREKKERFSLILESASTNQTSMYLCASRRGAWTEAFFGQGTRLTVV.

The J gene is TRBJ2-7, the V gene TRBV5-5; 9 nucleotides line up with TRBD2. V dropped 4 bases and J dropped 4; count of bases not matched to a gene: 12. Germline CDR1 SGHKS, CDR2 YYEKEE (reference sequence). The CDR3 covers 16 residues. CDR3 region: CASSQRGVAGAYEQYF. In DNA form, the CDR3 reads TGTGCCAGCAGCCAAAGAGGAGTAGCGGGAGCGTACGAGCAGTACTTC. Full variable domain (missing parts from reference TRBV5-5 and TRBJ2-7): DAGVTQSPTHLIKTRGQQVTLRCSPISGHKSVSWYQQVLGQGPQFIFQYYEKEERGRGNFPDRFSARQFPNYSSELNVNALLLGDSALYLCASSQRGVAGAYEQYFGPGTRLTVT.

This clonotype was recorded a few times. The chain has TRBV27 and TRBJ2-7; D is possibly TRBD2 (5 bases). The CDR3 sequence is 14 residues long. With 5 bases removed from V and 0 bases from J, the gap between germline ends came to 11 bases. Per the germline V gene, CDR1 is MNHEY and CDR2 is SMNVEV (reference sequence). In DNA, the CDR3 is TGTGCCAGCAGTCCGTGGGAGAACTCCTACGAGCAGTACTTC. Translating it yields CASSPWENSYEQYF.

This clonotype was observed a handful of times. The chain uses TRBV9 and TRBJ1-2, with D maybe TRBD1 (6 bases). V shed 0 bases and J shed 5 bases, with 17 bases lying between them. CDR1 and CDR2 from the germline V gene are SGDLS and YYNGEE. This CDR3 has 16 residues. CDR3 in amino acids: CASSVEPLGAEYGYTF. The CDR3 nucleotides are TGTGCCAGCAGCGTAGAACCCCTGGGGGCGGAGTATGGCTACACCTTC.

The V call is TRBV2, the J call TRBJ1-5; no reliable D call. The CDR3 contains 13 residues. CDR1 is SNHLY and CDR2 is FYNNEI in the germline V gene. Trimming removed 11 bases at V and 0 bases at J, with 11 bases between. CDR3 region: CACGRHSNQPQHF. The CDR3 bases are TGTGCCTGCGGGAGACATAGCAATCAGCCCCAGCATTTT.

The chain employs TRBV20-1 and TRBJ2-1; 13 bases line up with TRBD2. The CDR3 is 17 amino acids. Germline-derived CDR1 and CDR2 are DFQATT and SNEGSKA (reference sequence). V shed 0 bases and J 7 bases; nucleotides not matched to a gene: 9. CDR3 bases: TGCAGTGCTAGAGATTCGGGACTAGCGGGAATGGGAAATGAGCAGTTCTTC. The encoded protein is CSARDSGLAGMGNEQFF.

This clonotype was recorded only once. The genes are TRBV20-1 and TRBJ1-5, with unresolved D. From germline, CDR1 is DFQATT and CDR2 SNEGSKA (reference sequence). V lost 3 bases, J lost 1 base, and 10 bases lay in between. This CDR3 contains 14 residues. The chain's CDR3 is CSASSYASNQPQHF. The CDR3 DNA is TGCAGTGCTAGTAGTTACGCGAGCAATCAGCCCCAGCATTTT.

This clonotype was observed at least ten times. This sequence joins TRBV6-1 and TRBJ2-2; maybe TRBD1 (5 bases). Trimming cost V 2 bases and J 4 bases, with 11 bases left between them. The CDR3 is made up of 15 amino acids. Per the germline V gene, CDR1 is MNHNS and CDR2 is SASEGT. CDR3 coding DNA: TGTGCCAGCAGTGAATCAGGGTGGAGCACCGGGGAGCTGTTTTTT. It yields the protein CASSESGWSTGELFF.

Here the CDR3 reads CSATTSNTGELFF. The CDR3, as DNA: TGCAGTGCTACAACTAGCAACACCGGGGAGCTGTTTTTT. J is TRBJ2-2 and V is TRBV20-1, with a weak D call TRBD2 (6 bases). Deletions cut 4 bases from V and 2 bases from J, with 8 bases between. The CDR3 runs 13 residues. Germline V gives CDR1 DFQATT, CDR2 SNEGSKA (reference sequence).

CDR3 bases: TGTGCCAGCAGCTTGGGGTCCGGGACACCTCAAGAGACCCAGTACTTC. It is translated as CASSLGSGTPQETQYF. The chain recombines TRBV11-1 with TRBJ2-5; D possibly corresponds to TRBD1 (6 bases). The CDR3 covers 16 residues. Germline V gives CDR1 SGHAT, CDR2 FQDESV (reference sequence). V was clipped by 3 bases and J by 2 bases, with 16 bases between them.